This T cell receptor beta chain was observed in a study of Ad26.COV2.S vaccination and SARS-CoV-2 variants (dated by TCRdb to the early 2020s). For the study in its entirety: Donors in the vaccine arm were drawn from COV1001, a multicentre, randomized, double-blind, placebo-controlled phase I-IIa trial testing Ad26.COV2.S in healthy adults. Participants in the trial were split at random into five groups of five each, receiving low-dose or high-dose Ad26.COV2.S once or twice, or else placebo on both occasions. Investigators remained blinded to trial group allocation during experiments and outcome assessment. A total of 32 samples were included in the TCR-sequenced set, comprising approximately 20 Ad26.COV2.S vaccine recipients, 5 placebo recipients and 8 SARS-CoV-2 convalescent individuals. Ad26.COV2.S was administered intramuscularly at a dose of 5x10^10 or 1x10^11 viral particles, either as one shot or as two shots given 56 days apart. TCRbeta repertoire sequencing served as the tool for gauging how specific and how broad the SARS-CoV-2-reactive T cell receptors were following Ad26.COV2.S vaccination. Overall study results and their limits: Vaccine and placebo recipients had similar non-spike TCR breadth, a finding consistent with the vaccine containing only spike. Comparing responses between vaccine doses or regimens was not something the study was powered to do. According to the authors, total T cell responses may have been underestimated by the TCR breadth and depth analyses. Ad26.COV2.S recipients had higher spike-specific TCR breadth than placebo recipients (P = 0.0014). After vaccination, substantial breadth of spike-specific CD8+ and CD4+ T cell responses was reported.

Sample treatment or condition, as interpreted from the label and publication: around 19 received Ad26.COV2.S at low or high dose, single or two shots; 5 received placebo; per-sample allocation not given. For vaccine and placebo recipients, the sequenced repertoires came from samples collected on day 63 after the first injection. Cohort 1b enrolled about two dozen adults aged 18-55 years at a single site in Boston, USA, between 29 July and 7 August 2020. Ad26.COV2.S was a replication-incompetent adenovirus type 26 vector that expressed a prefusion-stabilized SARS-CoV-2 spike protein derived from the original Wuhan strain. The immunoSEQ Assay was used to sequence TCRbeta CDR3 regions. After extraction, genomic DNA underwent amplification by bias-controlled multiplex PCR, followed by high-throughput sequencing. The authors processed their data as follows. To quantify the absolute abundance of every unique TCRbeta CDR3 region, sequences were collapsed and filtered. T cell fraction was estimated by normalization of TCRbeta template counts to usable DNA, with usable DNA being measured through amplification of reference genes present in all nucleated cells. Repertoire TCRs were annotated as SARS-CoV-2-specific by exact matching of V gene, CDR3 amino acid sequence and J gene to a known reactive TCR set. MIRA supplied the reference SARS-CoV-2 TCR set, which was filtered for enrichment in COVID-19-positive ImmuneCODE repertoires so that public or cross-reactive TCRs were removed. Using the MIRA antigens, annotated TCRs were further analysed by specific ORF or by position within an ORF. Breadth was defined as the number of annotated unique rearrangements divided by the total number of unique productive rearrangements, and depth was defined as the summed frequency of the annotated unique rearrangements. Two-sided Wilcoxon rank-sum tests were applied when comparing TCR breadth between groups. Entries here come from immuneACCESS through TCRdb and include only in-frame sequences with V and J called. Some clones fail to appear in such tables; in the studies checked, an unresolved V gene covers under half of the shortfall, and the cause of the remainder is unknown. V and J calls and clone size are copied from that table; D and trimming were computed from the DNA. The sample records about 680,000 clones, roughly 90% of which are singletons. About 1.5% of the sample comes from the top ten.

From the cysteine through the phenylalanine, the CDR3 covers 14 amino acids. This entry keeps only the CDR3 DNA: 42 bases, framed from base 1. Between the V and J ends, shortened by 1 base and 2 bases respectively, the junction contains 6 bases. CDR1 and CDR2 are read off the germline V gene as LGHNA and YNFKEQ. The table lists this clone with a few counts. Its binding antigen is unknown. The input lacks base qualities; no much larger clone sits a single base away. This sequence was found in a person aged 18-60 years who received the Ad26.COV2.S COVID-19 vaccine or a placebo. The sequences come from peripheral blood, collected in a trial of Ad26.COV2.S vaccine versus placebo. The chain employs TRBV4-2 and TRBJ1-5, with no confident D gene call. The DNA reads as follows: TGTGCCAGCAGCCAAGTGGCAGGCAATCAGCCCCAGCATTTT. It encodes CASSQVAGNQPQHF.